These 29 T cell receptor beta chains originate from one sample sequenced in a study of blood T cell repertoires in COVID-19. Profiling relied on immunoSEQ multiplex PCR, and the TCRdb table lists in-frame clones only, not all of them. The sample shows roughly 270,000 clones, approximately 91% of them seen only once. Input material: peripheral blood. These receptors were taken from a man in his late teens or twenties with active or convalescent COVID-19.

V is TRBV19 and J is TRBJ1-4; TRBD1 matches 11 bases. J gave up 6 bases and V 5 bases, and 5 bases lay outside the gene matches. Germline-derived CDR1 and CDR2 are LNHDA and SQIVND (reference sequence). The CDR3 totals 15 residues. This CDR3 is CASSPPGQGDEKLFF. The CDR3 DNA sequence: TGTGCCAGTAGTCCTCCGGGACAGGGGGATGAAAAACTGTTTTTT. Based on the CDR3 plus reference TRBV19 and TRBJ1-4, the full variable domain is DGGITQSPKYLFRKEGQNVTLSCEQNLNHDAMYWYRQDPGQGLRLIYYSQIVNDFQKGDIAEGYSVSREKKESFPLTVTSAQKNPTAFYLCASSPPGQGDEKLFFGSGTQLSVL.

The CDR3 here is CASSLVAGGGTDTQYF. CDR3 sequence (DNA): TGTGCCAGCAGCTTAGTTGCGGGGGGCGGCACAGATACGCAGTATTTT. The chain carries TRBV11-2 and TRBJ2-3; TRBD2 aligns across 8 bases. In germline, CDR1 is SGHAT, CDR2 FQNNGV. The CDR3 covers 16 residues. V gave up 1 base and J gave up 1 base; unmatched junction bases: 4. Looking up the rest from reference TRBV11-2 and TRBJ2-3 gives the full variable domain: EAGVAQSPRYKIIEKRQSVAFWCNPISGHATLYWYQQILGQGPKLLIQFQNNGVVDDSQLPKDRFSAERLKGVDSTLKIQPAKLEDSAVYLCASSLVAGGGTDTQYFGPGTRLTVL.

The V gene is TRBV2, the J gene TRBJ2-5, with 10 bases that match TRBD2. V shed 7 bases and J 1 base; nucleotides not matched to a gene: 12. The CDR3 is 17 amino acids. Germline assignment: CDR1 SNHLY and CDR2 FYNNEI. This CDR3 reads CASIRTSGSISQETQYF. CDR3 coding DNA: TGTGCCAGCATACGGACTAGCGGTTCCATCTCCCAAGAGACCCAGTACTTC.

This chain joins TRBV7-9 and TRBJ2-7; no clear D. Germline lookup yields CDR1 SEHNR and CDR2 FQNEAQ (reference sequence). V shed 4 bases and J shed 3 bases, with 10 bases lying between them. The CDR3 length is 13 residues. The CDR3 loop is CASSSETGYEQYF. CDR3 bases: TGTGCCAGCAGCTCAGAGACGGGCTACGAGCAGTACTTC.

V gene TRBV4-3 combines with J gene TRBJ1-2; the D is unclear. The CDR3 covers 15 residues. Per germline, CDR1 LGHNA and CDR2 YSLEER. Trimming removed 0 bases at V and 2 bases at J, with 10 bases between. DNA of the CDR3: TGCGCCAGCAGCCAAGATATATGGGCCAACTATGGCTACACCTTC. Translating gives CASSQDIWANYGYTF.

As concerns this clone: This sequence may be a read error, since a much larger clone differs from it by one base. The V and J genes are TRBV5-1 and TRBJ1-3; D might be TRBD1 (5 bases). Deletions cut 0 bases from V and 1 base from J, with 5 bases between. CDR1 and CDR2 (germline): SGHRS, YFSETQ. The CDR3 totals 14 residues. CDR3 in amino acids: CASSLGQSGNTIYF. For the CDR3, the DNA is TGCGCCAGCAGCTTGGGACAGTCTGGAAACACCATATATTTT.

This clone was observed a handful of times. The chain links TRBV14 to TRBJ1-4, with D tentatively TRBD1 (5 bases). CDR3 length equals 19 residues. V was trimmed by 0 bases and J by 7 bases, leaving 24 bases between them. The germline V gene encodes CDR1 SGHDN and CDR2 FVKESK. The CDR3: CASSQERLQRRQTGEKLFF. CDR3 nucleotides: TGTGCCAGCAGCCAAGAACGGCTCCAGAGAAGACAGACGGGTGAAAAACTGTTTTTT.

The V call is TRBV18, the J call TRBJ1-5; TRBD1 agrees at 11 bases. The CDR3 has 15 amino acids. V lost 3 bases and J lost 7; bases outside the gene matches: 5. Germline CDR1 and CDR2: KGHSH and LQKENI. CDR3 in DNA: TGTGCCAGCTCACCCGGGACAGGGGGAGGACAGCCCCAGCATTTT. This encodes CASSPGTGGGQPQHF.

This sequence joins TRBV4-1 and TRBJ1-6, with D hard to call. The germline V gene has CDR1 MGHRA and CDR2 YSYEKL. V was shortened by 0 bases and J by 0 bases, with 6 bases between the two germline ends. The CDR3 has 16 amino acids. CDR3 protein: CASSQDPSSYNSPLHF. As DNA, the CDR3 is TGCGCCAGCAGCCAAGATCCGAGCTCCTATAATTCACCCCTCCACTTT.

The chain joins TRBV7-9 to TRBJ1-2, with 8 nucleotides matching TRBD1. The junction had 10 bases not matched to a gene; V was cut back by 5 bases and J by 8 bases. Germline CDR1 is SEHNR and CDR2 is FQNEAQ (reference sequence). This CDR3 comprises 14 residues. CDR3 bases: TGTGCCAGCAGCCCTGGACAGGGAGGATGGGGCTACACCTTC. Translating gives CASSPGQGGWGYTF.

V and J are TRBV29-1 and TRBJ2-1; TRBD1 agrees at 11 bases. Germline lookup yields CDR1 SQVTM and CDR2 ANQGSEA. The CDR3 covers 15 residues. V shed 7 bases, J shed 3 bases, and the junction held 8 bases outside the gene matches. The CDR3, as DNA: TGCAGCGCCCAGGCGGGACAGGGGGTCTACAATGAGCAGTTCTTC. The encoded protein is CSAQAGQGVYNEQFF.

CDR3 nucleotide sequence: TGTGCCAGTTCGCCTACAGGGAGAAATTCACCCCTCCACTTT. It encodes CASSPTGRNSPLHF. This chain uses TRBV27 with TRBJ1-6; D possibly corresponds to TRBD1 (6 bases). CDR1 MNHEY and CDR2 SMNVEV come from the germline V gene (reference sequence). This CDR3 is 14 amino acids long. The ends were cut back, 9 bases at V and 7 bases at J, with 16 bases in the middle.

This clone was observed a few times. The chain uses TRBV5-1 and TRBJ1-1; D not resolved. V dropped 1 base and J dropped 1 base, with 14 bases sitting between them. Germline loops: CDR1 SGHRS, CDR2 YFSETQ. The CDR3 is made up of 16 amino acids. The CDR3 protein is CASSLQTGRRNTEAFF. The CDR3 coding sequence is TGCGCCAGCAGCTTGCAAACGGGGAGGAGGAACACTGAAGCTTTCTTT.

The chain uses TRBV12-3 or TRBV12-4 and TRBJ1-1, with 8 bases matching TRBD1. The CDR3 has 13 amino acids. V shed 6 bases and J 8 bases; nucleotides not matched to a gene: 8. The CDR3 nucleotides are TGTGCCAGCAGAACACAGGGGGAGGGAGAAGCTTTCTTT. It is translated as CASRTQGEGEAFF.

The rearrangement links TRBV7-2 to TRBJ2-5; 10 nucleotides align to TRBD2. Germline CDR1 is SGHTA and CDR2 is FQGNSA. This CDR3 has 16 amino acids. J lost 4 bases, V lost 1 base, and 6 bases had no gene match. CDR3: CASSLGVAGGRETQYF. The CDR3 DNA reads as TGTGCCAGCAGCTTAGGCGTAGCGGGGGGTAGAGAGACCCAGTACTTC.

V gene TRBV7-2 combines with J gene TRBJ1-1; 8 nucleotides line up with TRBD1. The CDR3 spans 15 residues. Trimming at V came to 2 bases and at J to 5 bases, leaving 7 bases not matched to a gene. CDR1 is SGHTA, CDR2 FQGNSA, per germline. The CDR3 bases are TGTGCCAGCAGCTTAAACACAGGGGGGGTGACTGAAGCTTTCTTT. This gives the protein CASSLNTGGVTEAFF.

The V and J genes are TRBV3-1 (or the pseudogene TRBV3-2) and TRBJ2-7; perhaps TRBD2 as D (5 bases). From germline, CDR1 is LGHDT and CDR2 YNNKEL (reference sequence). The V gene lost 1 base and the J gene lost 0 bases, with 22 bases spanning the gap. The CDR3 loop spans 19 amino acids. The CDR3 DNA is TGTGCCAGCAGCCAAGGCCGGCCGGCTGGCGGGCGTTTCTCCTACGAGCAGTACTTC. Amino acids: CASSQGRPAGGRFSYEQYF.

The CDR3 region is CASGQGFNQPQHF. The CDR3 DNA follows: TGTGCCAGCGGACAGGGCTTCAATCAGCCCCAGCATTTT. This chain joins TRBV27 and TRBJ1-5, with 8 bases that match TRBD1. The CDR3 totals 13 residues. Per the germline V gene, CDR1 is MNHEY and CDR2 is SMNVEV (reference sequence). V shed 8 bases, J shed 3 bases, and the junction held 3 bases outside the gene matches.

This clone was observed many times. V and J are TRBV2 and TRBJ2-1; D call uncertain. The germline CDR1 and CDR2 sequences are SNHLY and FYNNEI. The CDR3 is made up of 11 amino acids. The V end was cut by 10 bases, the J end by 7 bases, with 11 bases between. CDR3 sequence reads: CATNRLNEQFF. Written as DNA, the CDR3 is TGTGCCACGAACCGACTGAATGAGCAGTTCTTC.

Points on this clone: The sample has other DNA sequences that encode this CDR3 too. V gene TRBV7-9 combines with J gene TRBJ1-4; 9 bases match TRBD1. The CDR3 has 14 residues. The germline V gene encodes CDR1 SEHNR and CDR2 FQNEAQ (reference sequence). Trimming at V came to 4 bases and at J to 6 bases, leaving 3 bases not matched to a gene. The CDR3 loop reads CASSSRQGDEKLFF. As DNA, the CDR3 is TGTGCCAGCAGCTCCCGACAGGGGGATGAAAAACTGTTTTTT.

The V and J genes are TRBV6-4 and TRBJ2-6; tentative D call: TRBD1 (6 bases). Germline assignment: CDR1 MRHNA and CDR2 SNTAGT. V was cut by 10 bases and J by 0 bases, with 16 bases left in between. CDR3 length: 16 amino acids. CDR3 protein: CATRDTTGSGANVLTF. DNA of the CDR3: TGTGCCACCCGGGACACTACCGGCTCTGGGGCCAACGTCCTGACTTTC.

The chain carries TRBV7-2 and TRBJ2-7; 13 positions match TRBD2. V gave up 5 bases and J gave up 1 base; unmatched junction bases: 8. The CDR3 is 17 residues long. Germline values: CDR1 SGHTA, CDR2 FQGNSA. CDR3 sequence: CASSDTGLAGPSYEQYF. The CDR3 DNA is TGTGCCAGCAGCGACACGGGACTAGCGGGGCCATCCTACGAGCAGTACTTC.

This chain links TRBV13 with TRBJ2-1; 11 nucleotides agree with TRBD1. This CDR3 spans 16 amino acids. V was pared by 4 bases and J by 8 bases, with 10 bases of the junction left unmatched. Germline values: CDR1 PRHDT, CDR2 FYEKMQ (reference sequence). CDR3 nucleotide sequence: TGTGCCAGCAGCTCGAAAAGGGACAGGGGGGCCGATGAGCAGTTCTTC. Its protein is CASSSKRDRGADEQFF.

The chain uses TRBV15 and TRBJ1-6, with 7 nucleotides matching TRBD1. V shed 4 bases, J shed 7 bases, and the junction held 4 bases outside the gene matches. CDR1 LNHNV and CDR2 YYDKDF come from the germline V gene (reference sequence). The CDR3 spans 14 residues. In DNA, the CDR3 is TGTGCCACCAGCACCCCGGACAGGAATTCACCCCTCCACTTT. It is translated as CATSTPDRNSPLHF.

This clone was seen a single time. The chain recombines TRBV6-6 with TRBJ1-6; D not certain. The CDR3 has 15 amino acids. CDR1 is MNHNY and CDR2 is SVGAGI in the germline V gene (reference sequence). V was pared by 4 bases and J by 4 bases, with 11 bases between. The CDR3 coding sequence is TGTGCCAGCAGTTCGGGAGTATTTTATAATTCACCCCTCCACTTT. Encoded protein: CASSSGVFYNSPLHF.

The chain couples TRBV13 to TRBJ2-1; 9 nucleotides agree with TRBD1. Germline V CDR1 and CDR2: PRHDT, FYEKMQ (reference sequence). After removal of 0 bases from V and 7 bases from J, the junction contained 4 bases not matched to a gene. The CDR3 has 15 residues. In nucleotides, the CDR3 is TGTGCCAGCAGCTTAGGACAGGGGGCTTCAAATGAGCAGTTCTTC. Translating it yields CASSLGQGASNEQFF.

CDR3 residues: CASSLVDGTGLYEQYF. In nucleotides, the CDR3 is TGTGCCAGCAGCTTGGTGGATGGGACAGGGCTCTACGAGCAGTACTTC. V gene TRBV5-5 combines with J gene TRBJ2-7; 9 bases match TRBD1. V shed 0 bases, J shed 3 bases, and the junction held 7 bases outside the gene matches. Germline CDR1 reads SGHKS; CDR2 reads YYEKEE (reference sequence). The CDR3 is made up of 16 amino acids. The full variable domain, completed using reference TRBV5-5 and TRBJ2-7, is DAGVTQSPTHLIKTRGQQVTLRCSPISGHKSVSWYQQVLGQGPQFIFQYYEKEERGRGNFPDRFSARQFPNYSSELNVNALLLGDSALYLCASSLVDGTGLYEQYFGPGTRLTVT.

The chain uses TRBV3-1 (or the pseudogene TRBV3-2) and TRBJ2-7, with 8 bases fitting TRBD1. Germline V gene sequence: CDR1 LGHDT, CDR2 YNNKEL (reference sequence). Trimming removed 4 bases from V and 6 bases from J; junction bases left unmatched: 8. The CDR3 runs to 14 residues. CDR3 nucleotide sequence: TGTGCCAGCAGCCCGGCAGGGGGCTTGGTCGAGCAGTACTTC. It yields the protein CASSPAGGLVEQYF.

V usage is TRBV27 and J usage is TRBJ1-4; TRBD1 aligns across 10 bases. This CDR3 has 14 amino acids. Germline CDR1 and CDR2: MNHEY and SMNVEV (reference sequence). With 6 bases clipped from V and 7 bases from J, the junction kept 5 bases outside the gene matches. Here the CDR3 reads CASRLTGGIEKLFF. The DNA for the CDR3 is TGTGCCAGCAGATTGACAGGGGGCATTGAAAAACTGTTTTTT. The full variable domain, its missing parts supplied by reference TRBV27 and TRBJ1-4, is EAQVTQNPRYLITVTGKKLTVTCSQNMNHEYMSWYRQDPGLGLRQIYYSMNVEVTDKGDVPEGYKVSRKEKRNFPLILESPSPNQTSLYFCASRLTGGIEKLFFGSGTQLSVL.